The 22 T cell receptor beta chains listed next were all sequenced from one sample in a study of T cell responses to AZD1222 COVID-19 vaccine. Sequenced by immunoSEQ multiplex PCR; TCRdb stores in-frame clones only, minus some. This table holds 120,000 to 150,000 clones, approximately 90% found once. The material was peripheral blood, obtained 28 days after the second AZD1222 dose. All receptors come from an adult who received the AZD1222 COVID-19 vaccine.

The chain has TRBV14 and TRBJ2-7; perhaps TRBD1 as D (6 bases). Trimming shortened V by 10 bases and J by 13 bases, and 23 bases separated the two germline ends. CDR3 size: 12 residues. Germline lookup yields CDR1 SGHDN and CDR2 FVKESK. CDR3 nucleotides: TGTGCCACCACGGCCAACAGGGATCTGGGATACTTC. Its translation: CATTANRDLGYF.

V and J are TRBV18 and TRBJ1-1; a possible D gene is TRBD1 (5 bases). V lost 3 bases to trimming and J lost 1 base, with 12 bases between them. CDR1 is KGHSH and CDR2 is LQKENI in the germline V gene. CDR3 size: 15 residues. As DNA, the CDR3 is TGTGCCAGCTCACCGGTACTGGGGCCGAACACTGAAGCTTTCTTT. Translated: CASSPVLGPNTEAFF. Together with reference TRBV18 and TRBJ1-1, the CDR3 gives the full variable domain: NAGVMQNPRHLVRRRGQEARLRCSPMKGHSHVYWYRQLPEEGLKFMVYLQKENIIDESGMPKERFSAEFPKEGPSILRIQQVVRGDSAAYFCASSPVLGPNTEAFFGQGTRLTVV.

The chain employs TRBV28 and TRBJ1-2, with 9 bases matching TRBD1. With V trimmed by 7 bases and J by 4 bases, 7 bases remained unmatched. CDR1 and CDR2 (germline): MDHEN, SYDVKM. This CDR3 comprises 14 residues. The CDR3 spells CASTAGQGSYGYTF. In nucleotides, the CDR3 is TGTGCCAGCACCGCTGGACAGGGGAGCTATGGCTACACCTTC.

The V gene is TRBV20-1, the J gene TRBJ2-5; tentatively, D is TRBD2 (5 bases). The CDR3 totals 8 residues. The V gene lost 6 bases and the J gene lost 9 bases, with 5 bases spanning the gap. Germline CDR1 reads DFQATT; CDR2 reads SNEGSKA (reference sequence). DNA of the CDR3: TGCAGTGCGAGGGCCCAGTACTTC. Protein product: CSARAQYF.

V gene TRBV28 combines with J gene TRBJ1-3; TRBD1 is a possible D gene (6 bases). The CDR3 loop spans 18 amino acids. V lost 6 bases to trimming and J lost 4 bases, with 25 bases between them. Germline V gene sequence: CDR1 MDHEN, CDR2 SYDVKM. The CDR3 region has the DNA TGTGCCAGCAGACCTTTACTACAGGGCGTCCCTTCCGGAAACACCATATATTTT. Protein sequence: CASRPLLQGVPSGNTIYF.

The CDR3 bases are TGTGCCACCAGCCGCCGAGTGCGCGCTGAAGCTTTCTTT. Its protein product is CATSRRVRAEAFF. The V gene is TRBV15, the J gene TRBJ1-1; D not resolved. CDR3 length equals 13 residues. Germline values: CDR1 LNHNV, CDR2 YYDKDF (reference sequence). V lost 5 bases to trimming and J lost 6 bases, with 13 bases between them.

The chain recombines TRBV9 with TRBJ2-3; D may be TRBD1 (5 bases). CDR1 and CDR2 from the germline V gene are SGDLS and YYNGEE. V was pared by 3 bases and J by 4 bases, with 15 bases between. CDR3 length: 15 amino acids. In DNA form, the CDR3 reads TGTGCCAGCAGCGCCAGACAGCGAGAGGCAGATACGCAGTATTTT. Translated, it gives CASSARQREADTQYF.

In its sample, this clone was seen once. The CDR3 region has the DNA TGCGCCAGCAGCCGCGTTTTGGTCGGGACAGGGTCTGAAAAACTGTTTTTT. Translating it yields CASSRVLVGTGSEKLFF. V gene TRBV4-1 combines with J gene TRBJ1-4; 9 nucleotides line up with TRBD1. CDR3 length equals 17 residues. The J segment lost 7 bases and the V segment lost 4 bases, leaving 13 bases of the junction unmatched. Germline values: CDR1 MGHRA, CDR2 YSYEKL.

The rearrangement joins TRBV5-1 to TRBJ2-7, with a possible D match to TRBD1 (5 bases). V lost 5 bases to trimming and J lost 5 bases, with 14 bases between them. The CDR3 is 13 residues long. Germline V lookup: CDR1 SGHRS, CDR2 YFSETQ. DNA of the CDR3: TGCGCCAGCAGTTACGTGCAGGGTAACGAGCAGTACTTC. Amino acid sequence: CASSYVQGNEQYF.

The table lists this clone with a few counts. The chain employs TRBV27 and TRBJ1-1, with 12 nucleotides matching TRBD1. The V segment lost 5 bases and the J segment 4 bases; nucleotides outside the gene matches: 11. The CDR3 has 17 amino acids. The V gene's germline CDR1 is MNHEY and CDR2 SMNVEV (reference sequence). CDR3 in amino acids: CASSGGTGGAVGTEAFF. In DNA form, the CDR3 reads TGTGCCAGCAGTGGGGGGACAGGGGGCGCAGTGGGCACTGAAGCTTTCTTT.

The genes are TRBV10-3 and TRBJ1-2; D is perhaps TRBD1 (5 bases). The CDR3 is made up of 14 amino acids. CDR1 and CDR2 (germline): ENHRY, SYGVKD. V was cut by 11 bases and J by 7 bases, with 23 bases left in between. The DNA for the CDR3 is TGTGCCTCCATCGGCGACAGATCAATAGGTGGCTACACCTTC. Protein: CASIGDRSIGGYTF.

The chain links TRBV2 to TRBJ2-7, with 8 bases matching TRBD1. Germline CDR1 SNHLY, CDR2 FYNNEI. The CDR3 has 14 residues. The J segment lost 5 bases and the V segment lost 5 bases, leaving 8 bases of the junction unmatched. The CDR3 reads CASSPRTGSHEQYF. DNA for the CDR3: TGTGCCAGCAGTCCGCGGACAGGGTCCCACGAGCAGTACTTC. Full variable domain (outside the CDR3, taken from reference TRBV2 and TRBJ2-7): EPEVTQTPSHQVTQMGQEVILRCVPISNHLYFYWYRQILGQKVEFLVSFYNNEISEKSEIFDDQFSVERPDGSNFTLKIRSTKLEDSAMYFCASSPRTGSHEQYFGPGTRLTVT.

V is TRBV5-6 and J is TRBJ2-2; 8 bases line up with TRBD1. The CDR3 is 17 residues long. The germline V gene encodes CDR1 SGHDT and CDR2 YYEEEE. V lost 3 bases to trimming and J lost 6 bases; unmatched junction nucleotides: 13. The CDR3 DNA reads TGTGCCAGCAGCTACCCCGACAGGGGAGAGGGGGCCGGGGAGCTGTTTTTT. It translates to CASSYPDRGEGAGELFF.

This clone was found once. The CDR3: CSAQGTYEQYF. The CDR3 DNA reads TGCAGCGCCCAGGGCACCTACGAGCAGTACTTC. This sequence joins TRBV29-1 and TRBJ2-7, with D perhaps TRBD1 (5 bases). V shed 7 bases and J shed 2 bases, with 9 bases lying between them. The CDR3 runs to 11 residues. Germline CDR1 and CDR2: SQVTM and ANQGSEA.

The V and J genes are TRBV4-1 and TRBJ1-2; the match to TRBD1 covers 10 bases. Germline V gives CDR1 MGHRA, CDR2 YSYEKL. This CDR3 is 14 amino acids long. With 6 bases clipped from V and 8 bases from J, the junction kept 9 bases outside the gene matches. CDR3 sequence reads: CASRSPGTGEGYTF. The DNA for the CDR3 is TGCGCCAGCAGATCCCCCGGGACAGGGGAGGGCTACACCTTC.

CDR3 residues: CASSLSFSTGANVLTF. The CDR3 DNA is TGTGCCAGCAGTTTAAGTTTTTCGACTGGGGCCAACGTCCTGACTTTC. V usage is TRBV27 and J usage is TRBJ2-6; D unclear. Trimming left V 2 bases short and J 2 bases short, with 10 bases between. Germline CDR1 MNHEY, CDR2 SMNVEV (reference sequence). The length of the CDR3 is 16 residues.

The V call is TRBV18, the J call TRBJ2-3, with TRBD2 identical over 8 bases. CDR1 and CDR2 (germline): KGHSH, LQKENI. This CDR3 has 17 amino acids. V lost 2 bases, J lost 0 bases, and 7 bases stayed unmatched. The CDR3 reads CASSPFLAGESTDTQYF. The DNA of the CDR3 is TGTGCCAGCTCACCATTTCTAGCGGGCGAGAGCACAGATACGCAGTATTTT. The full variable domain, in which reference TRBV18 and TRBJ2-3 provide the parts outside the CDR3, is NAGVMQNPRHLVRRRGQEARLRCSPMKGHSHVYWYRQLPEEGLKFMVYLQKENIIDESGMPKERFSAEFPKEGPSILRIQQVVRGDSAAYFCASSPFLAGESTDTQYFGPGTRLTVL.

The chain combines TRBV29-1 with TRBJ1-1; 10 positions match TRBD1. The trim removed 7 bases at V and 3 bases at J, leaving 5 bases unmatched. The CDR3 consists of 13 residues. CDR1 SQVTM and CDR2 ANQGSEA come from the germline V gene. CDR3 bases: TGCAGCGCTGACAGGGGGCCGGACACTGAAGCTTTCTTT. Amino acids: CSADRGPDTEAFF.

The chain links TRBV6-2 or TRBV6-3 to TRBJ2-7; possible D gene TRBD2, 6 bases. Germline lookup yields CDR1 MNHEY and CDR2 SVGEGT. The CDR3 runs to 12 residues. V lost 6 bases and J lost 7, with 13 bases in between. The CDR3 is CASSFFRGEQYF. The CDR3 DNA sequence: TGTGCCAGCAGCTTTTTCCGGGGGGAGCAGTACTTC.

This chain connects TRBV7-6 to TRBJ1-5; 8 bases agree with TRBD1. The germline V gene has CDR1 SGHVS and CDR2 FNYEAQ. With V trimmed by 1 base and J by 3 bases, 2 bases remained unmatched. The CDR3 runs 15 residues. CDR3 DNA: TGTGCCAGCAGCTTAGGACAGGGGAACAATCAGCCCCAGCATTTT. Translated, it gives CASSLGQGNNQPQHF.

V usage is TRBV5-1 and J usage is TRBJ1-3; 7 nucleotides align to TRBD1. V shed 4 bases and J 2 bases; nucleotides not matched to a gene: 6. This CDR3 comprises 15 residues. Germline CDR1 SGHRS, CDR2 YFSETQ. CDR3 DNA: TGCGCCAGCAGCGCCGCAACAGGGGCTGGAAACACCATATATTTT. Translating it yields CASSAATGAGNTIYF.

The rearrangement joins TRBV27 to TRBJ2-3; a weak D match, TRBD2 (6 bases). There are 13 residues in the CDR3. Per germline, CDR1 MNHEY and CDR2 SMNVEV (reference sequence). With 5 bases removed from V and 4 bases from J, the gap between germline ends came to 10 bases. CDR3 in DNA: TGTGCCAGCAGTGCCCGGAGGGCAGATACGCAGTATTTT. Its protein product is CASSARRADTQYF.